The 21 T cell receptor beta chains listed next were all sequenced from one sample in a study of CD8+ T cells in alopecia areata (dated by TCRdb to about 2018). The intended sense of this specimen's time point label: 20 to 30 weeks on oral tofacitinib. The treatment or condition label for this specimen denotes: oral pan-JAK inhibitor, 5-10 mg twice daily. Libraries were built with the immunoSEQ multiplex PCR assay. RNA was extracted from all samples and reverse transcribed into cDNA as template for TCR sequencing. TCRdb took over this immuneACCESS table, retaining in-frame rearrangements with V and J assigned. Such tables are incomplete; in checked studies, under half of the missing clones stem from an unresolved V gene, and the remainder is unexplained. For this sample the table gives 170,000 or so clones, of which around three fifths were detected only once. Around 12% of the sample belongs to the ten largest clones.

Sequencing used CD8+ T cells sorted from blood, obtained at week 24, from a patient treated with tofacitinib. The receptor source for this set is a human donor with alopecia areata.

The V and J genes are TRBV19 and TRBJ2-4, with TRBD2 matching over 16 bases. Per the germline V gene, CDR1 is LNHDA and CDR2 is SQIVND (reference sequence). V trimming: 7 bases; J trimming: 0 bases; junction bases outside the gene matches: 3. The CDR3 is 17 residues long. The CDR3 sequence is CASIGTSGGVAKNIQYF. For the CDR3, the DNA is TGTGCCAGTATTGGGACTAGCGGGGGGGTAGCCAAAAACATTCAGTACTTC.

V gene TRBV4-1 combines with J gene TRBJ2-7; D ambiguous. CDR3 size: 16 residues. The ends were cut back, 0 bases at V and 0 bases at J, with 12 bases in the middle. Germline V gives CDR1 MGHRA, CDR2 YSYEKL. This CDR3 reads CASSQDKSSHSYEQYF. CDR3 nucleotides: TGCGCCAGCAGCCAAGACAAGAGTTCACACTCCTACGAGCAGTACTTC.

To note about this clone: The same CDR3 also results from other DNA sequences found in this sample. CDR3 sequence (DNA): TGTGCCAGTAGTCCCGGGACAACATACGAGCAGTACTTC. Its translation: CASSPGTTYEQYF. The chain combines TRBV19 with TRBJ2-7, with a possible D match to TRBD1 (6 bases). CDR3 size: 13 residues. V gave up 5 bases and J gave up 4 bases, with 12 bases separating them. Germline loops: CDR1 LNHDA, CDR2 SQIVND (reference sequence).

For this clone: One junction end does not reproduce the germline sequence, and a read error may be involved. The rearrangement uses TRBV29-1 and TRBJ2-2, with 7 bases aligning to TRBD1. CDR1 and CDR2 from the germline V gene are SQVTM and ANQGSEA. The CDR3 sequence is 14 residues long. As DNA, the CDR3 is TGCAGCGTTGAAGACCCCCGGCGAACAGGGGAGTGGATTTTT. It codes for CSVEDPRRTGEWIF.

This clone has a handful of counts. The J gene is TRBJ1-2, the V gene TRBV28; tentatively, D is TRBD1 (5 bases). Trimming cost V 2 bases and J 4 bases, with 8 bases left between them. Germline V lookup: CDR1 MDHEN, CDR2 SYDVKM. The CDR3 length is 13 residues. The CDR3 region is CASSLRQFYGYTF. The DNA for the CDR3 is TGTGCCAGCAGTTTAAGACAGTTCTATGGCTACACCTTC.

The chain combines TRBV7-6 with TRBJ2-1, with 11 bases aligning to TRBD2. Germline CDR1 reads SGHVS; CDR2 reads FNYEAQ. With V trimmed by 5 bases and J by 4 bases, 4 bases remained unmatched. This CDR3 has 15 residues. CDR3: CASSDSGGAYNEQFF. CDR3 sequence (DNA): TGTGCCAGCAGCGATAGCGGGGGGGCTTACAATGAGCAGTTCTTC. Full variable domain (remainder filled in from reference TRBV7-6 and TRBJ2-1): GAGVSQSPRYKVTKRGQDVALRCDPISGHVSLYWYRQALGQGPEFLTYFNYEAQQDKSGLPNDRFSAERPEGSISTLTIQRTEQRDSAMYRCASSDSGGAYNEQFFGPGTRLTVL.

The gene calls are TRBV5-5 and TRBJ1-4; D unresolved. Germline V gene sequence: CDR1 SGHKS, CDR2 YYEKEE (reference sequence). The CDR3 has 13 amino acids. Between the trimmed V and J ends, which lost 6 bases and 0 bases, there was a span of 6 bases. The CDR3 bases are TGTGCCAGCATCGGTGCAACTAATGAAAAACTGTTTTTT. Its translation: CASIGATNEKLFF.

The chain joins TRBV5-1 to TRBJ2-1; no firm D call. Germline V gives CDR1 SGHRS, CDR2 YFSETQ. Trimming removed 4 bases from V and 0 bases from J, with 14 bases in between. The CDR3 spans 16 residues. CDR3 amino acids: CASSPFKGSSYNEQFF. The CDR3 DNA follows: TGCGCCAGCAGCCCATTCAAGGGAAGCTCCTACAATGAGCAGTTCTTC.

The rearrangement links TRBV5-4 to TRBJ2-5; D may be TRBD1 (5 bases). Per germline, CDR1 SGHNT and CDR2 YYREEE (reference sequence). CDR3 size: 15 residues. V shed 0 bases and J shed 0 bases, with 9 bases lying between them. CDR3 amino acids: CASSLEPDNQETQYF. The CDR3 DNA is TGTGCCAGCAGCTTGGAACCGGACAACCAAGAGACCCAGTACTTC.

V and J are TRBV30 and TRBJ2-5; the D is unclear. CDR1 GTSNPN and CDR2 SVGIG come from the germline V gene (reference sequence). The length of the CDR3 is 14 residues. V was shortened by 4 bases and J by 2 bases, with 14 bases between the two germline ends. In DNA form, the CDR3 reads TGTGCCTGGACGGACGAGGTTCGACAAGAGACCCAGTACTTC. Translated: CAWTDEVRQETQYF.

The CDR3 sequence is CASSQQQGARNYGYTF. The CDR3 DNA reads as TGTGCCAGCAGCCAACAGCAGGGGGCTCGGAACTATGGCTACACCTTC. This chain uses TRBV14 with TRBJ1-2; 8 positions match TRBD1. The CDR3 has 16 residues. V dropped 2 bases and J dropped 2; count of bases not matched to a gene: 7. Germline values: CDR1 SGHDN, CDR2 FVKESK. Together with reference TRBV14 and TRBJ1-2, the CDR3 gives the full variable domain: EAGVTQFPSHSVIEKGQTVTLRCDPISGHDNLYWYRRVMGKEIKFLLHFVKESKQDESGMPNNRFLAERTGGTYSTLKVQPAELEDSGVYFCASSQQQGARNYGYTFGSGTRLTVV.

This chain links TRBV5-6 with TRBJ1-1, with TRBD1 as a possible D gene (6 bases). CDR1 and CDR2 from the germline V gene are SGHDT and YYEEEE. V dropped 2 bases and J dropped 4 bases, with 9 bases sitting between them. This CDR3 has 13 residues. CDR3 sequence reads: CASSLGQLTEAFF. DNA for the CDR3: TGTGCCAGCAGCTTAGGACAGCTCACTGAAGCTTTCTTT.

This clone was seen more than once but under ten times. This chain connects TRBV6-1 to TRBJ2-3; 12 bases agree with TRBD2. Germline V gene sequence: CDR1 MNHNS, CDR2 SASEGT. Trimming removed 4 bases from V and 12 bases from J; junction bases left unmatched: 14. CDR3 length equals 16 residues. The CDR3 region has the DNA TGTGCCAGCAGTGCCAGAACTAGCGGGGGGTCATTATACCAGTATTTT. It specifies CASSARTSGGSLYQYF.

The CDR3 DNA follows: TGCAGCGTTGAAGGTGAGGGGGGCTCCTACGAGCAGTACTTC. It translates to CSVEGEGGSYEQYF. The genes are TRBV29-1 and TRBJ2-7; the D gene could be TRBD1 or TRBD2 (6 bases each). V lost 1 base and J 0 bases, leaving 10 bases between the germline ends. This CDR3 region has 14 residues. CDR1 and CDR2 (germline): SQVTM, ANQGSEA.

This clone has only one observation. The rearrangement joins TRBV19 to TRBJ2-6; unclear D gene. V was clipped by 5 bases and J by 0 bases, with 17 bases between them. Germline assignment: CDR1 LNHDA and CDR2 SQIVND (reference sequence). The CDR3 runs to 18 residues. The CDR3 sequence is CASSPRPSVISGANVLTF. CDR3 coding DNA: TGTGCCAGTAGTCCGCGTCCCTCCGTTATCTCTGGGGCCAACGTCCTGACTTTC.

This clone was counted a few times. The chain has TRBV11-2 and TRBJ1-1; D not resolved. Per the germline V gene, CDR1 is SGHAT and CDR2 is FQNNGV. The CDR3 has 13 amino acids. V was trimmed by 5 bases and J by 1 base, leaving 8 bases between them. CDR3 residues: CASSPRENTEAFF. The CDR3 DNA is TGTGCCAGCAGCCCCAGAGAGAACACTGAAGCTTTCTTT.

This clone occurred a few times. The CDR3 DNA reads TGCGCCAGCAGCTTGGGCCGGTTGAGCGACGAGCAGTACTTC. It yields the protein CASSLGRLSDEQYF. The genes are TRBV5-1 and TRBJ2-7; D is unresolved. Trimming removed 0 bases from V and 5 bases from J, with 12 bases in between. This CDR3 comprises 14 residues. CDR1 is SGHRS and CDR2 is YFSETQ in the germline V gene.

The chain joins TRBV7-9 to TRBJ2-1; D possibly corresponds to TRBD1 (5 bases). CDR3 length: 15 residues. From germline, CDR1 is SEHNR and CDR2 FQNEAQ (reference sequence). Trimming took off 3 bases at V and 4 bases at J, with 13 bases between the two ends. The DNA for the CDR3 is TGTGCCAGCAGCTTTCAGGGTTCTAGGTACAATGAGCAGTTCTTC. It yields the protein CASSFQGSRYNEQFF.

The V gene is TRBV2, the J gene TRBJ2-1, with a tentative D call TRBD2 (5 bases). CDR1 and CDR2 from the germline V gene are SNHLY and FYNNEI. The CDR3 covers 13 residues. The V end was cut by 5 bases, the J end by 14 bases, with 19 bases between. CDR3 residues: CASSKTATDGEFF. The CDR3 bases are TGTGCCAGCAGTAAAACCGCGACGGACGGGGAGTTCTTC. Full variable domain (missing parts from reference TRBV2 and TRBJ2-1): EPEVTQTPSHQVTQMGQEVILRCVPISNHLYFYWYRQILGQKVEFLVSFYNNEISEKSEIFDDQFSVERPDGSNFTLKIRSTKLEDSAMYFCASSKTATDGEFFGPGTRLTVL.

V gene TRBV4-2 combines with J gene TRBJ1-5; unclear D gene. Trimming took 1 base from V and 11 from J, leaving 18 bases between them. Germline V gives CDR1 LGHNA, CDR2 YNFKEQ. The CDR3 has 15 residues. This chain's CDR3 is CASSQVLGRGSAQHF. In nucleotides, the CDR3 is TGTGCCAGCAGCCAAGTCCTAGGGAGAGGATCAGCCCAGCATTTT.

The chain carries TRBV18 and TRBJ1-2; 7 positions match TRBD1. The trim removed 2 bases at V and 8 bases at J, leaving 11 bases unmatched. This CDR3 region has 15 residues. Per the germline V gene, CDR1 is KGHSH and CDR2 is LQKENI. Here the CDR3 DNA reads TGTGCCAGCTCACCAGAAGGGACAGCGTCAATGGGCTACACCTTC. Translation: CASSPEGTASMGYTF.